This T cell receptor beta chain was documented in a study of T cell responses to AZD1222 COVID-19 vaccine. General study findings and limits: The donor group comprised mostly white British people and more females; the analysis possibly underestimated clonal diversity.

Repertoires were generated with immunoSEQ multiplex PCR, while TCRdb's copy carries only in-frame clones and drops some. This table holds fewer than 150,000 clones, roughly 87% found once. Of note for this clone: As yet, its antigen is unknown.

V lost 1 base to trimming and J lost 10 bases; unmatched junction nucleotides: 7. Germline values: CDR1 MNHNS, CDR2 SASEGT. The CDR3 loop spans 16 amino acids. The TCR comes from an adult in good health. Sequences were derived from peripheral blood, sampled on day 0 of AZD1222 vaccination. The J gene is TRBJ1-6, the V gene TRBV6-1; TRBD1 matches at 10 bases. The CDR3 reads CASSEVQGQGYSPLHF. The CDR3 bases are TGTGCCAGCAGTGAAGTCCAGGGACAGGGGTACTCACCCCTCCACTTT.